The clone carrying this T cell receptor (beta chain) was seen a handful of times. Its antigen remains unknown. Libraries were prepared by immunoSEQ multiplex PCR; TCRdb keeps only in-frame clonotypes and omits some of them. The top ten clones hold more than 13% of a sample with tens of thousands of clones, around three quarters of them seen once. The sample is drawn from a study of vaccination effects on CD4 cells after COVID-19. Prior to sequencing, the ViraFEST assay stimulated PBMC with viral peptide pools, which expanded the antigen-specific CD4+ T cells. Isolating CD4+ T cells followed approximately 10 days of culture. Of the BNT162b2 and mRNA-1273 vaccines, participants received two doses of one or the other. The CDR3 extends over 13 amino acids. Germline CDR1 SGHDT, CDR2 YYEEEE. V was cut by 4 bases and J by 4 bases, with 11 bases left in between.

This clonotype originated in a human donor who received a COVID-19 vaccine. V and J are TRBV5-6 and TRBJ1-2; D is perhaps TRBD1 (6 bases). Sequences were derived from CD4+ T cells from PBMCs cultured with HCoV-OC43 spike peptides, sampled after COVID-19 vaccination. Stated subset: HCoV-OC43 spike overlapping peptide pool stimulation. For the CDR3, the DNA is TGTGCCAGCAGCCCCGACAGGCTCTATGGCTACACCTTC. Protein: CASSPDRLYGYTF.